This TCR beta chain was sequenced during a study of T cell changes during pregnancy in multiple sclerosis. This CDR3 is built from 16 residues. With V trimmed by 5 bases and J by 0 bases, 6 bases remained unmatched. Germline V CDR1 and CDR2: SGHAT, FQNNGV. Using immunoSEQ multiplex PCR, the repertoire was profiled, and TCRdb retains in-frame clones only, with some absent. The data hold tens of thousands of clones, with around 93% observed a single time. The rearrangement links TRBV11-2 to TRBJ1-3; 8 nucleotides line up with TRBD1. This clonotype was sampled from a female donor with multiple sclerosis, enrolled in a pregnancy study. The specimen was peripheral blood, collected after pregnancy. Written as DNA, the CDR3 is TGTGCCAGCAGCCGATGGACAGGGACCTCTGGAAACACCATATATTTT. This gives the protein CASSRWTGTSGNTIYF.